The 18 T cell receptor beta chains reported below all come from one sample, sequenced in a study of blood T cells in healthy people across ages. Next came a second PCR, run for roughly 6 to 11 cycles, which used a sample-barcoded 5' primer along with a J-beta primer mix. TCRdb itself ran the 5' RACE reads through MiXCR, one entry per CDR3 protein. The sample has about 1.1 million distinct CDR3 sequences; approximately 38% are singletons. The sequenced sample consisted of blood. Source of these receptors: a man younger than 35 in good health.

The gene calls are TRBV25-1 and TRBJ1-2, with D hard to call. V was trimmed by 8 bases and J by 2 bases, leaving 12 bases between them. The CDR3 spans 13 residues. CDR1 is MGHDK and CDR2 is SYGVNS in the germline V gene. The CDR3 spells CASGNDGNYGYTF. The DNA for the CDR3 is TGTGCCAGCGGTAACGATGGAAACTATGGCTACACCTTC.

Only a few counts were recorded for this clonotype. The CDR3 DNA follows: TGTGCCAGCGCCAGACAGGGCAGCTATGGCTACACCTTC. Protein: CASARQGSYGYTF. V is TRBV12-3 or TRBV12-4 and J is TRBJ1-2; TRBD1 matches 7 bases. V lost 8 bases to trimming and J lost 4 bases; unmatched junction nucleotides: 7. The CDR3 has 13 residues.

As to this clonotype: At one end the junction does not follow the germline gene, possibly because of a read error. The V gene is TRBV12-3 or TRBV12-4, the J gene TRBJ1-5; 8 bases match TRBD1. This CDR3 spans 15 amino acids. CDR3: CAGSFGQGRNQPQHF. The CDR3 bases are TGTGCCGGCAGTTTCGGACAGGGCAGGAATCAGCCCCAGCATTTT.

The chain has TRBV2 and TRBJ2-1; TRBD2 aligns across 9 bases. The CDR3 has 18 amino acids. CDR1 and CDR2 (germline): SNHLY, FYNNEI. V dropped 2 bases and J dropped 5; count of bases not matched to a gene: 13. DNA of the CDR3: TGTGCCAGCAGTGAATCGGGGGTAGTGAGCGGGGGGCACAATGAGCAGTTCTTC. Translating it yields CASSESGVVSGGHNEQFF.

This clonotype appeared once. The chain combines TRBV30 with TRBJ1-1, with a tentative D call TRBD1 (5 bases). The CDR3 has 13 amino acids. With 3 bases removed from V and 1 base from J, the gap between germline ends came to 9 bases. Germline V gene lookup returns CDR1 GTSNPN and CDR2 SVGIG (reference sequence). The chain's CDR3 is CAWRETGNTEAFF. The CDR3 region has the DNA TGTGCCTGGAGGGAAACAGGGAACACTGAAGCTTTCTTT.

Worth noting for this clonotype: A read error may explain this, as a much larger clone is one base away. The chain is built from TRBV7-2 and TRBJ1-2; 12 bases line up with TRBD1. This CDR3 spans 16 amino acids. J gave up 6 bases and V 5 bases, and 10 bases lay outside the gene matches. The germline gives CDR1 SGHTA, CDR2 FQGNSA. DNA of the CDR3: TGTGCCAGCAGCACCACACCGGGACAGGGGGCCCATGGCTACACCTTC. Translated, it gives CASSTTPGQGAHGYTF. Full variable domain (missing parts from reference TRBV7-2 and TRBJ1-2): GAGVSQSPSNKVTEKGKDVELRCDPISGHTALYWYRQSLGQGLEFLIYFQGNSAPDKSGLPSDRFSAERTGGSVSTLTIQRTQQEDSAVYLCASSTTPGQGAHGYTFGSGTRLTVV.

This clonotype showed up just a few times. CDR3 sequence: CASSPRAVDEKLFF. The CDR3 region has the DNA TGTGCCAGCAGTCCCCGGGCAGTGGATGAAAAACTGTTTTTT. The rearrangement uses TRBV6-5 and TRBJ1-4; D remains ambiguous. V was clipped by 5 bases and J by 6 bases, with 13 bases between them. From germline, CDR1 is MNHEY and CDR2 SVGAGI. The CDR3 has 14 residues.

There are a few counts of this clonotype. The CDR3 reads CASSSPGTGEIYEQYF. The CDR3 bases are TGTGCCAGCAGTTCGCCAGGGACAGGGGAAATCTACGAGCAGTACTTC. The chain links TRBV6-2 or TRBV6-3 to TRBJ2-7, with 10 bases lining up with TRBD1. The CDR3 runs to 16 residues. V was clipped by 4 bases and J by 3 bases; unmatched bases: 9. CDR1 is MNHEY, CDR2 SVGEGT, per germline.

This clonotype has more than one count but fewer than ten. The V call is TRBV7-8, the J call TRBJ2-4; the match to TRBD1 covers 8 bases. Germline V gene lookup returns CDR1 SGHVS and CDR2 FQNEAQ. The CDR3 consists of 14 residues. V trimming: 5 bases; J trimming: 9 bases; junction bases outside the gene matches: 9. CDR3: CASSQTGAVGIQYF. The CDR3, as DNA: TGTGCCAGCAGCCAGACAGGGGCGGTTGGCATTCAGTACTTC.

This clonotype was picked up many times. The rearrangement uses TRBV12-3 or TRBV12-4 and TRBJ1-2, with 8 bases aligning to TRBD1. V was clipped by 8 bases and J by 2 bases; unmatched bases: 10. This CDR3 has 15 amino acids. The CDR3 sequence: CASQGQGAKNYGYTF. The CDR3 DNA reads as TGTGCCAGCCAGGGGCAGGGGGCGAAAAACTATGGCTACACCTTC.

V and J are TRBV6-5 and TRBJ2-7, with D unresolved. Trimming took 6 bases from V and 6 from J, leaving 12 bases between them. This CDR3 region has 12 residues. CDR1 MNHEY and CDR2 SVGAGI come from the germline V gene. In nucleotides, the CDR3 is TGTGCCAGCAGCCGTATACTCAGCGAGCAGTACTTC. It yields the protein CASSRILSEQYF.

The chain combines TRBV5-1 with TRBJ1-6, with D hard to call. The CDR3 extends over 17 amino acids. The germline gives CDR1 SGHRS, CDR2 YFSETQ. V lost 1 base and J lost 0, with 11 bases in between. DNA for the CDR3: TGCGCCAGCAGCTTGTGGGAAATTAGCTCCTATAATTCACCCCTCCACTTT. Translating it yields CASSLWEISSYNSPLHF.

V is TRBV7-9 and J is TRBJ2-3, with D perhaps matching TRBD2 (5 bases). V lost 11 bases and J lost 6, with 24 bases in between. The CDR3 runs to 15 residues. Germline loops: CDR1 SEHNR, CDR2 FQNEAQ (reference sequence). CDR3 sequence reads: CAVSGVAFPGDTQYF. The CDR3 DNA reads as TGTGCCGTCTCCGGGGTAGCCTTCCCGGGGGATACGCAGTATTTT.

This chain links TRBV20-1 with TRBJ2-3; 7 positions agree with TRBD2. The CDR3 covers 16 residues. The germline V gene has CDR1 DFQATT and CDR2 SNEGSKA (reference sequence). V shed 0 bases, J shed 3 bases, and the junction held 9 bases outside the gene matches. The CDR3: CSARDTTGGNTDTQYF. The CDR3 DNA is TGCAGTGCTAGAGATACAACGGGGGGTAATACAGATACGCAGTATTTT.

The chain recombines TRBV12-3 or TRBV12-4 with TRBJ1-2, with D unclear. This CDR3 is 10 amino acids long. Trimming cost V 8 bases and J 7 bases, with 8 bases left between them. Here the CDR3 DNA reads TGTGCCAGCGTTCTCGGTGGCTACACCTTC. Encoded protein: CASVLGGYTF.

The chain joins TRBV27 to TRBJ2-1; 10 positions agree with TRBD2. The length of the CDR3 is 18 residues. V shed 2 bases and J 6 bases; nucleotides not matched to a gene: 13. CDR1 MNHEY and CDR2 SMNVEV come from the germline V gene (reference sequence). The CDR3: CASSLQSLAGGPSNEQFF. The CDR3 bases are TGTGCCAGCAGTTTACAGTCCTTAGCGGGGGGCCCGAGCAATGAGCAGTTCTTC.

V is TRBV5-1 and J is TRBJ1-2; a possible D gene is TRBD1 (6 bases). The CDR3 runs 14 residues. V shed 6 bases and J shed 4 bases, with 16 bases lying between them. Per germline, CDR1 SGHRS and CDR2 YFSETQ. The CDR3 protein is CASKGQGMSYGYTF. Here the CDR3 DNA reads TGCGCCAGCAAAGGGCAGGGGATGTCCTATGGCTACACCTTC.

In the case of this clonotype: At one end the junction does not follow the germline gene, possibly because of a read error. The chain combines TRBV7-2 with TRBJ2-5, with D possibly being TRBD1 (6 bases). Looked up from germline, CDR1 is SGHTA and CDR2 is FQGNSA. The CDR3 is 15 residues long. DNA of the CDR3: TGTGCCAGCAGACTCGGACAGATAGTCCAAGAGACCCTGTACTTC. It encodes CASRLGQIVQETLYF.